Shown below are 13 T cell receptor beta chains from a single sample sequenced in a study of cytomegalovirus exposure and HLA in healthy donors. The PCR ran on 60 Vbeta and 13 Jbeta primers. Sequencing used immunoSEQ multiplex PCR; TCRdb keeps in-frame clones, though not all of them. The sample shows 85,000 to 100,000 clones, approximately 81% of them seen only once. The source material was PBMCs. The receptors originated from a woman aged 35 to 49 in good health and CMV-seropositive.

V gene TRBV9 combines with J gene TRBJ2-4; TRBD2 might be the D (6 bases). Germline V CDR1 and CDR2: SGDLS, YYNGEE. V was pared by 3 bases and J by 0 bases, with 13 bases between. CDR3 size: 16 residues. The CDR3 loop is CASSALPGLAKNIQYF. CDR3 DNA: TGTGCCAGCAGCGCCCTACCGGGACTAGCCAAAAACATTCAGTACTTC.

This clone occurred once. V and J are TRBV15 and TRBJ1-5; possible D gene TRBD1, 6 bases. Germline V lookup: CDR1 LNHNV, CDR2 YYDKDF (reference sequence). The length of the CDR3 is 17 residues. V was clipped by 0 bases and J by 2 bases, with 14 bases between them. The CDR3 bases are TGTGCCACCAGCAGAGATCTTGGGGGGGGCGGCAATCAGCCCCAGCATTTT. Its protein is CATSRDLGGGGNQPQHF.

This clone was picked up a small number of times. The J gene is TRBJ1-5, the V gene TRBV6-6, with 7 nucleotides matching TRBD1. Trimming took 7 bases from V and 0 from J; bases not matched to a gene: 6. The CDR3 is 15 residues long. Germline V CDR1 and CDR2: MNHNY, SVGAGI (reference sequence). The CDR3 nucleotides are TGTGCCAGCACCCGGGGACAGATTAGCAATCAGCCCCAGCATTTT. Protein product: CASTRGQISNQPQHF.

The CDR3: CASSPGGKGLYSNQPQHF. CDR3 bases: TGTGCCAGCTCACCAGGGGGGAAGGGGCTATATAGCAATCAGCCCCAGCATTTT. The V call is TRBV2, the J call TRBJ1-5, with 7 nucleotides matching TRBD1. The junction had 16 bases not matched to a gene; V was cut back by 8 bases and J by 0 bases. Per germline, CDR1 SNHLY and CDR2 FYNNEI. The CDR3 is 18 residues long.

J is TRBJ2-5 and V is TRBV9; D is perhaps TRBD2 (6 bases). The germline CDR1 and CDR2 sequences are SGDLS and YYNGEE. This CDR3 comprises 16 residues. Trimming took off 0 bases at V and 5 bases at J, with 17 bases between the two ends. CDR3 region: CASSVGPDGGYETQYF. CDR3 in DNA: TGTGCCAGCAGCGTAGGCCCGGACGGGGGTTATGAGACCCAGTACTTC.

The chain employs TRBV19 and TRBJ2-7, with 7 bases matching TRBD1. The ends lost 5 bases at V and 1 base at J; junction bases unmatched: 8. CDR3 length: 15 amino acids. The germline CDR1 and CDR2 sequences are LNHDA and SQIVND (reference sequence). The CDR3 nucleotides read TGTGCCAGTAGTGGACAGGAACGGACATCCTACGAGCAGTACTTC. It codes for CASSGQERTSYEQYF.

A few counts support this clone. The chain is built from TRBV13 and TRBJ2-7, with a possible D match to TRBD1 (6 bases). Trimming removed 5 bases from V and 1 base from J, with 15 bases in between. The CDR3 consists of 15 residues. The germline V gene encodes CDR1 PRHDT and CDR2 FYEKMQ (reference sequence). In DNA, the CDR3 is TGTGCCAGCAGCACGCCCCAGGGGAAGTCCTACGAGCAGTACTTC. It translates to CASSTPQGKSYEQYF.

This clone is a singleton in its sample. This CDR3 reads CASSPTGQNTEAFF. DNA of the CDR3: TGTGCCAGCAGCCCCACGGGACAGAACACTGAAGCTTTCTTT. The chain joins TRBV9 to TRBJ1-1; tentatively, D is TRBD1 (6 bases). The germline gives CDR1 SGDLS, CDR2 YYNGEE. The CDR3 consists of 14 residues. V lost 4 bases to trimming and J lost 1 base, with 11 bases between them. Using reference TRBV9 and TRBJ1-1 for the parts outside the CDR3, the full variable domain is DSGVTQTPKHLITATGQRVTLRCSPRSGDLSVYWYQQSLDQGLQFLIQYYNGEERAKGNILERFSAQQFPDLHSELNLSSLELGDSALYFCASSPTGQNTEAFFGQGTRLTVV.

The V call is TRBV30, the J call TRBJ1-1; 7 nucleotides line up with TRBD1. The J segment lost 3 bases and the V segment lost 5 bases, leaving 3 bases of the junction unmatched. This CDR3 is 12 amino acids long. Germline V gene data show CDR1 as GTSNPN and CDR2 as SVGIG (reference sequence). The chain's CDR3 is CAWSDRDTEAFF. DNA for the CDR3: TGTGCCTGGTCTGACAGGGACACTGAAGCTTTCTTT.

The V gene is TRBV9, the J gene TRBJ1-2, with a possible D match to TRBD1 (6 bases). Germline loops: CDR1 SGDLS, CDR2 YYNGEE. This CDR3 is 14 amino acids long. V was pared by 0 bases and J by 3 bases, with 9 bases between. This CDR3 reads CASSVGQGYYGYTF. CDR3 DNA sequence: TGTGCCAGCAGCGTAGGCCAGGGGTACTATGGCTACACCTTC.

The gene calls are TRBV5-1 and TRBJ1-3, with TRBD1 identical over 9 bases. Trimming removed 4 bases from V and 1 base from J; junction bases left unmatched: 6. The CDR3 extends over 16 amino acids. CDR1 SGHRS and CDR2 YFSETQ come from the germline V gene. The CDR3 protein is CASSPGTGQSGNTIYF. The CDR3 bases are TGCGCCAGCAGCCCCGGGACAGGGCAATCTGGAAACACCATATATTTT.

V gene TRBV6-1 combines with J gene TRBJ1-6; D is perhaps TRBD1 (6 bases). V was cut by 10 bases and J by 6 bases, with 16 bases left in between. The CDR3 loop spans 14 amino acids. Germline CDR1 and CDR2: MNHNS and SASEGT. The CDR3, as DNA: TGTGCCACCAGAACAGGACAGAGTAATTCACCCCTCCACTTT. This gives the protein CATRTGQSNSPLHF.

A single count supports this clone. The rearrangement joins TRBV7-9 to TRBJ1-1; possible D gene TRBD1, 5 bases. The CDR3 extends over 18 amino acids. Between the trimmed V and J ends, which lost 4 bases and 0 bases, there was a span of 21 bases. Germline CDR1 SEHNR, CDR2 FQNEAQ (reference sequence). CDR3 loop: CASSSSNQGRGMNTEAFF. For the CDR3, the DNA is TGTGCCAGCAGCTCATCCAACCAGGGACGCGGGATGAACACTGAAGCTTTCTTT.